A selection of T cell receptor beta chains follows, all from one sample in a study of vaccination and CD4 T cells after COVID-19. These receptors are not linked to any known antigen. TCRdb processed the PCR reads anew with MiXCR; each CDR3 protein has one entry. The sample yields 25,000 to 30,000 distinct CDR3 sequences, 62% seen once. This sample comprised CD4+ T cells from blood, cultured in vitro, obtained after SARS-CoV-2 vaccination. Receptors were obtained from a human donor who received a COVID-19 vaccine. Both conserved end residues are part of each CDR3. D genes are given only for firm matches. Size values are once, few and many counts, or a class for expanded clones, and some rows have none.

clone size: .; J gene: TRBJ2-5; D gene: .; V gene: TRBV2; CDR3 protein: CASSPRALGAGETQYF; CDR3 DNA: TGTGCCAGCAGTCCCCGGGCCCTAGGGGCGGGAGAGACCCAGTACTTC
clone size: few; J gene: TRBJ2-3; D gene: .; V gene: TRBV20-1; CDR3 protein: CSAPDRRTDTQYF; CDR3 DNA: TGCAGTGCCCCAGACAGGCGCACAGATACGCAGTATTTT
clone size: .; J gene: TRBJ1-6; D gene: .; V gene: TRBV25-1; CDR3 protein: CASSARTGSNSPLHF; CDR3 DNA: TGTGCCAGCAGTGCTCGGACGGGAAGTAATTCACCCCTCCACTTT
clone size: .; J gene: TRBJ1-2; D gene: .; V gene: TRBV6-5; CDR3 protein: CASSSPRSGEGYTF; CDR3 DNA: TGTGCCAGCAGTTCCCCCCGGTCTGGAGAAGGCTACACCTTC
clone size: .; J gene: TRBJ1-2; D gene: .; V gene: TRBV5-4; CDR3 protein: CASSLGPQGNYGYTF; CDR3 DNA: TGTGCCAGCAGCTTGGGTCCGCAGGGAAACTATGGCTACACCTTC
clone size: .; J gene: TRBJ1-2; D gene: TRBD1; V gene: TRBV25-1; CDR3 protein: CASSEPGQRAYGYTF; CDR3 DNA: TGTGCCAGCAGTGAGCCGGGACAGAGAGCCTATGGCTACACCTTC
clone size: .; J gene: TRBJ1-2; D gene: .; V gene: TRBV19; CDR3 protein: CASSNRVDYGYTF; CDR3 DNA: TGTGCCAGTAGTAACAGGGTAGATTATGGCTACACCTTC
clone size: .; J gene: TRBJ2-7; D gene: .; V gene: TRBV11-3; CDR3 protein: CASSSWDQEEIYEQYF; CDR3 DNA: TGTGCCAGCAGCTCATGGGACCAAGAAGAGATCTACGAGCAGTACTTC
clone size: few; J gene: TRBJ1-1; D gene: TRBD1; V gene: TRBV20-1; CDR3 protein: CSARPGQGWLGNTEAFF; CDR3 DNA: TGCAGTGCTAGGCCGGGACAGGGCTGGTTGGGGAACACTGAAGCTTTCTTT
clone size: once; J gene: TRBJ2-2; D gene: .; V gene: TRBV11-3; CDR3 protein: CTSSALRPGELFF; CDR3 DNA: TGTACCAGCAGCGCCCTCCGCCCCGGGGAGCTGTTTTTT
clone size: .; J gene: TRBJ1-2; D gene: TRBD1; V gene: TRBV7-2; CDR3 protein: CASSLAEDRGNYGYTF; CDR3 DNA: TGTGCCAGCAGCTTAGCGGAGGACAGGGGAAACTATGGCTACACCTTC
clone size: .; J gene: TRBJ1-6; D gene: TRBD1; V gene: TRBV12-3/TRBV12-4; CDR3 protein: CATRLSQGDNSPLHF; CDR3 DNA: TGTGCCACCCGATTGTCGCAGGGGGATAATTCACCCCTCCACTTT
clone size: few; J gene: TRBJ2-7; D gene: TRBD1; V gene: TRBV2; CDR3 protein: CASRIDRAYEQYF; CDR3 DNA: TGTGCCAGCAGGATCGACAGGGCCTACGAGCAGTACTTC
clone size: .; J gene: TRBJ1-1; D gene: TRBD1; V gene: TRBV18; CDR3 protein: CASSLTGGTEAFF; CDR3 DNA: TGTGCCAGCTCATTGACAGGGGGCACTGAAGCTTTCTTT
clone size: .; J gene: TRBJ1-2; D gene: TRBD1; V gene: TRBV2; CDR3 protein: CASRRTGANYGYTF; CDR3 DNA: TGTGCCAGCAGGAGGACAGGGGCTAACTATGGCTACACCTTC
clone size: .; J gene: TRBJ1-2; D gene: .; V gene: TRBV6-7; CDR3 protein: CASSGLGGYTF; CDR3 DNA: TGTGCCAGCAGCGGACTGGGTGGCTACACCTTC
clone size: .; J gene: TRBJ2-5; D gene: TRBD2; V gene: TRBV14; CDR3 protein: CASSQGGRVVETQYF; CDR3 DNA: TGTGCCAGCAGCCAAGGTGGGAGGGTCGTGGAGACCCAGTACTTC
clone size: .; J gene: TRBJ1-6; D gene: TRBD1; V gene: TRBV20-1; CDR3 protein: CSAGGQGGNSPLHF; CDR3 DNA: TGCAGTGCTGGGGGACAGGGTGGAAATTCACCCCTCCACTTT
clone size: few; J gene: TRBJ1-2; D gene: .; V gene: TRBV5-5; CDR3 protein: CASSLSNYGYTF; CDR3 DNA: TGTGCCAGCTCCCTAAGCAACTATGGCTACACCTTC
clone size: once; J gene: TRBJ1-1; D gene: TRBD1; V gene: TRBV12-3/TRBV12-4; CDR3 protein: CASSPGTAEAFF; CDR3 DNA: TGTGCCAGCAGCCCCGGGACAGCTGAAGCTTTCTTT
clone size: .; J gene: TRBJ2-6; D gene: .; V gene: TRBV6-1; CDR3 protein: CASRDRSSGANVLTF; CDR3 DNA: TGTGCCAGCAGGGACAGATCCTCTGGGGCCAACGTCCTGACTTTC
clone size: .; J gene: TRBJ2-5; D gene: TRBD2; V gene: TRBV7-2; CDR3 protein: CASSLVVTSGGAHETQYF; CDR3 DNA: TGTGCCAGCAGCTTAGTGGTGACTAGCGGGGGGGCCCATGAGACCCAGTACTTC
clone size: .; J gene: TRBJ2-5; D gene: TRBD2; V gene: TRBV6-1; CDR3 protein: CASSAPSGGAGTQYF; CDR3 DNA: TGTGCCAGCAGTGCGCCTAGCGGGGGGGCGGGGACCCAGTACTTC
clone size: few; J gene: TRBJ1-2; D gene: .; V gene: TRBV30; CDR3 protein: CAWSVLGIKGNYGYTF; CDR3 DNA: TGTGCCTGGAGTGTACTGGGGATAAAGGGAAACTATGGCTACACCTTC
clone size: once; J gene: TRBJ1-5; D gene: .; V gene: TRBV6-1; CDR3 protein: CASSVFNPSNQPQHF; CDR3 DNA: TGTGCCAGCAGTGTATTTAATCCAAGCAATCAGCCCCAGCATTTT
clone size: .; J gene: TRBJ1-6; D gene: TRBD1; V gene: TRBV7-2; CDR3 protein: CASSRQGTNYNSPLHF; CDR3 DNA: TGTGCCAGCAGCCGACAGGGAACGAATTATAATTCACCCCTCCACTTT
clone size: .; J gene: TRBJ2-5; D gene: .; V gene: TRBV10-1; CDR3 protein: CASSELTQYF; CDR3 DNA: TGCGCCAGCAGTGAGTTGACCCAGTACTTC
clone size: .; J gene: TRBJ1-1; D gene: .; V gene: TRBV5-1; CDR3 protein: CASSPGTNTEAFF; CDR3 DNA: TGCGCCAGCAGCCCAGGGACGAACACTGAAGCTTTCTTT
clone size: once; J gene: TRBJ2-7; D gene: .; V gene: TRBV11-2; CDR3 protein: CASSLRGTATYEQYF; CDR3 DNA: TGTGCCAGCAGCCTGAGGGGGACTGCGACCTACGAGCAGTACTTC
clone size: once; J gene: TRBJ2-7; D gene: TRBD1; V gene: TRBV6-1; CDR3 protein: CASSRGQGGTYEQYF; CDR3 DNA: TGTGCCAGCAGTCGTGGACAGGGGGGAACCTACGAGCAGTACTTC
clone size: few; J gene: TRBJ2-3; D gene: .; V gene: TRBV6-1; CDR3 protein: CASRQEGTQYF; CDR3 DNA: TGTGCCAGCAGACAAGAAGGTACGCAGTATTTT
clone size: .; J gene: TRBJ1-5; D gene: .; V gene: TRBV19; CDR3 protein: CASGGMEQPQHF; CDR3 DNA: TGTGCCAGTGGAGGGATGGAACAGCCCCAGCATTTT
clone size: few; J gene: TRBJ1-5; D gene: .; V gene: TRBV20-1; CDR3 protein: CSARKDETINQPQHF; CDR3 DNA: TGCAGTGCTAGAAAGGATGAGACGATCAATCAGCCCCAGCATTTT
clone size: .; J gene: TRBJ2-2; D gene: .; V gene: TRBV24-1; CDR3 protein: CATSERGWPPAGELFF; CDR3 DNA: TGTGCCACCAGTGAGAGGGGCTGGCCCCCGGCCGGGGAGCTGTTTTTT
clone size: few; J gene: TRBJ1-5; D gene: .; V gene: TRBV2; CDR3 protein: CASRTDLNQPQHF; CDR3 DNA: TGTGCCAGCCGGACAGACCTCAATCAGCCCCAGCATTTT
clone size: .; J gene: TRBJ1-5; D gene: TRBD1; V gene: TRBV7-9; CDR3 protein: CASSPGTGLRQPQHF; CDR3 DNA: TGTGCCAGCAGCCCCGGGACAGGGTTGAGACAGCCCCAGCATTTT
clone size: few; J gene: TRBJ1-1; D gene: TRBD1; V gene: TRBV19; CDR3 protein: CASNQASPGGVLATFF; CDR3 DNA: TGTGCCAGTAACCAAGCATCCCCAGGGGGGGTCTTGGCAACTTTCTTT
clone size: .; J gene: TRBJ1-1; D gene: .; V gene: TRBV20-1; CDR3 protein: CSARDVQGYMNTEAFF; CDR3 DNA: TGCAGTGCTAGAGATGTCCAAGGGTACATGAACACTGAAGCTTTCTTT
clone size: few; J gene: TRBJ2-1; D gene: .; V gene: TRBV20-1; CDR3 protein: CSAREINNEQFF; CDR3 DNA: TGCAGTGCCAGGGAAATTAACAATGAGCAGTTCTTC
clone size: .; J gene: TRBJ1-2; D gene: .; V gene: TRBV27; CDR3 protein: CASRSLDAGDYGYTF; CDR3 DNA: TGTGCCAGCAGAAGTTTAGACGCAGGGGACTATGGCTACACCTTC
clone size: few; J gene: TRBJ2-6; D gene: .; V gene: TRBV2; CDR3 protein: CASSPGRGASSGANVLTF; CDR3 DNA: TGTGCCAGCAGCCCTGGAAGGGGGGCGAGCTCTGGGGCCAACGTCCTGACTTTC